This TCR beta chain was found in a study of blood T cell repertoires in COVID-19. Assay used: immunoSEQ multiplex PCR; TCRdb lists only in-frame clones, some missing. The profile shows about 390,000 clones, around 87% of them singletons. Trimming shortened V by 0 bases and J by 3 bases, and 9 bases separated the two germline ends. Germline loops: CDR1 SGHNT, CDR2 YYREEE (reference sequence). The CDR3 totals 14 residues. The chain links TRBV5-4 to TRBJ1-1, with a possible D match to TRBD1 (5 bases). The sequence derives from a woman aged 60-75 years with COVID-19, enrolled during active disease. The sequenced sample was peripheral blood. CDR3 protein: CASSLARVDTEAFF. CDR3 in DNA: TGTGCCAGCAGCTTGGCCAGGGTCGACACTGAAGCTTTCTTT.